Each of the 31 T cell receptor beta chains below was sequenced from the same sample in a study of cytomegalovirus exposure and HLA in healthy donors. Primers: 60 Vbeta forward and 13 Jbeta reverse. The assay was immunoSEQ multiplex PCR, and TCRdb's table has in-frame clones only and misses some. The table lists roughly 200,000 clones, about 77% of them singletons, with approximately 2.6% in the top ten. Material for sequencing was PBMCs. Receptors were obtained from a female donor in good health and CMV-seronegative.

The J gene is TRBJ2-5, the V gene TRBV7-3, with a tentative D call TRBD2 (5 bases). This CDR3 has 13 residues. The V end was cut by 6 bases, the J end by 0 bases, with 8 bases between. CDR1 is SGHTA and CDR2 is FQGTGA in the germline V gene. CDR3: CASSPGNQETQYF. CDR3 nucleotide sequence: TGTGCCAGCAGTCCCGGGAACCAAGAGACCCAGTACTTC.

The chain joins TRBV9 to TRBJ2-1, with TRBD2 matching 9 bases. The CDR3 runs to 15 residues. The V segment lost 2 bases and the J segment 6 bases; nucleotides outside the gene matches: 6. Germline-derived CDR1 and CDR2 are SGDLS and YYNGEE. The DNA for the CDR3 is TGTGCCAGCAGCGTGGGTAGCGGGGGAGCCAATGAGCAGTTCTTC. It specifies CASSVGSGGANEQFF.

The chain combines TRBV7-9 with TRBJ1-2; D not resolved. Germline assignment: CDR1 SEHNR and CDR2 FQNEAQ (reference sequence). The germline V and J ends were trimmed by 1 base and 3 bases, with 6 bases remaining between them. The CDR3 consists of 13 residues. The CDR3, as DNA: TGTGCCAGCAGCTTAGGGCAGGACTATGGCTACACCTTC. As protein: CASSLGQDYGYTF.

This clone was counted only a few times. The sample holds other DNA sequences that translate to the same CDR3. This chain joins TRBV19 and TRBJ1-5; 7 bases agree with TRBD1. CDR1 and CDR2 (germline): LNHDA, SQIVND (reference sequence). The CDR3 covers 15 residues. Trimming cost V 5 bases and J 2 bases; bases outside gene matches: 6. CDR3 sequence (DNA): TGTGCCAGTAGTCCCCGGCAGGGGGGCAATCAGCCCCAGCATTTT. Residues: CASSPRQGGNQPQHF.

This clone has only one observation. The CDR3 DNA is TGTGCCAGCAGTGAATACGGACAGAAGAATAACTATGGCTACACCTTC. Residues: CASSEYGQKNNYGYTF. The gene calls are TRBV6-1 and TRBJ1-2; tentatively, D is TRBD1 (6 bases). Germline CDR1 and CDR2: MNHNS and SASEGT. With 2 bases removed from V and 1 base from J, the gap between germline ends came to 14 bases. The CDR3 totals 16 residues.

The chain employs TRBV30 and TRBJ2-7; D unresolved. CDR1 GTSNPN and CDR2 SVGIG come from the germline V gene (reference sequence). Trimming cost V 0 bases and J 0 bases, with 9 bases left between them. The CDR3 is 14 residues long. The CDR3 is CAWSVGTASYEQYF. The CDR3 DNA follows: TGTGCCTGGAGTGTAGGTACAGCCTCCTACGAGCAGTACTTC.

This clone was observed a handful of times. The rearrangement links TRBV19 to TRBJ1-4; D is undetermined. The CDR3 consists of 16 residues. The germline CDR1 and CDR2 sequences are LNHDA and SQIVND (reference sequence). The germline V and J ends were trimmed by 0 bases and 7 bases, with 15 bases remaining between them. In nucleotides, the CDR3 is TGTGCCAGTAGTATAGATCATCGGGGATGGGTTGAAAAACTGTTTTTT. Translated, it gives CASSIDHRGWVEKLFF.

The chain has TRBV6-1 and TRBJ1-3; 8 bases are a match to TRBD1. Germline V gives CDR1 MNHNS, CDR2 SASEGT. This CDR3 is 15 amino acids long. Germline trimming cut 3 bases from V and 7 bases from J; bases unmatched to any gene: 8. CDR3 in DNA: TGTGCCAGCAGTGAGGATCGGACAGGGTTTAACACCATATATTTT. Amino acid sequence: CASSEDRTGFNTIYF.

This sequence joins TRBV5-1 and TRBJ2-6; 10 bases agree with TRBD1. Germline CDR1 is SGHRS and CDR2 is YFSETQ. With 9 bases clipped from V and 0 bases from J, the junction kept 6 bases outside the gene matches. There are 16 residues in the CDR3. CDR3 nucleotides: TGCGCCAAACCGGGACAGGGGACCTCTGGGGCCAACGTCCTGACTTTC. Amino acid sequence: CAKPGQGTSGANVLTF.

The chain joins TRBV5-4 to TRBJ1-2; 8 bases align to TRBD1. CDR1 and CDR2 from the germline V gene are SGHNT and YYREEE (reference sequence). This CDR3 contains 14 residues. The ends lost 7 bases at V and 6 bases at J; junction bases unmatched: 11. The CDR3 sequence: CASSVGRGPNGYTF. CDR3 coding DNA: TGTGCCAGCTCCGTCGGCAGGGGGCCCAATGGCTACACCTTC.

Turning to this clone: One end of the junction fails to match germline, which may point to a read error. The V call is TRBV7-9, the J call TRBJ2-7, with 9 bases identical to TRBD1. Germline CDR1 is SEHNR and CDR2 is FQNEAQ (reference sequence). The CDR3 loop spans 14 amino acids. As DNA, the CDR3 is TGTGCCAGCAGCTTCACGACTCCGGGACAGGGAGTAGACTTC. Translated: CASSFTTPGQGVDF.

The chain is built from TRBV4-1 and TRBJ2-5; 9 positions agree with TRBD1. The J call is doubtful: the DNA matches TRBJ2-7 better. This CDR3 contains 14 residues. In germline, CDR1 is MGHRA, CDR2 YSYEKL. The CDR3, as DNA: TGCGCCAGCAGCCACGGACAGGGGTATTACGAGCAGTACTTC. Amino acids: CASSHGQGYYEQYF.

The chain recombines TRBV6-6 with TRBJ2-5, with D hard to call. The end of the DNA is better explained by TRBJ2-7, so the J call may be wrong. The CDR3 runs 12 residues. Germline V gene sequence: CDR1 MNHNY, CDR2 SVGAGI (reference sequence). The CDR3 region is CASRAVENEQYF. The CDR3 bases are TGTGCCAGCAGGGCGGTGGAAAACGAGCAGTACTTC.

The rearrangement links TRBV6-1 to TRBJ2-1; D call uncertain. CDR1 and CDR2 from the germline V gene are MNHNS and SASEGT. Trimming shortened V by 1 base and J by 4 bases, and 2 bases separated the two germline ends. The CDR3 consists of 12 residues. CDR3 sequence (DNA): TGTGCCAGCAGTGAAGTATACAATGAGCAGTTCTTC. It translates to CASSEVYNEQFF.

The rearrangement links TRBV4-2 to TRBJ2-2, with 8 bases matching TRBD2. CDR3 size: 18 residues. J was trimmed by 2 bases and V by 0 bases; bases with no gene match: 8. The germline V gene encodes CDR1 LGHNA and CDR2 YNFKEQ. In DNA form, the CDR3 reads TGTGCCAGCAGCCAAGAGGGTGTCGGGGGGGCCAACACCGGGGAGCTGTTTTTT. Translation gives CASSQEGVGGANTGELFF.

J is TRBJ2-3 and V is TRBV29-1, with D possibly TRBD2 on 5 matching bases. CDR3 length: 12 residues. Germline V gene lookup returns CDR1 SQVTM and CDR2 ANQGSEA. V lost 2 bases, J lost 3 bases, and 6 bases lay in between. The CDR3: CSVERGTDTQYF. The CDR3 nucleotides are TGCAGCGTTGAACGAGGGACAGATACGCAGTATTTT.

The V and J genes are TRBV2 and TRBJ2-2, with D perhaps matching TRBD2 (6 bases). CDR1 is SNHLY and CDR2 is FYNNEI in the germline V gene. The CDR3 totals 14 residues. Trimming left V 9 bases short and J 2 bases short, with 13 bases between. CDR3 in amino acids: CARARGTNTGELFF. The CDR3 bases are TGTGCCAGGGCTCGGGGGACTAACACCGGGGAGCTGTTTTTT.

This clone was counted only a few times. V and J are TRBV2 and TRBJ1-1, with 7 nucleotides matching TRBD1. CDR1 is SNHLY, CDR2 FYNNEI, per germline. The length of the CDR3 is 15 residues. V shed 6 bases and J 4 bases; nucleotides not matched to a gene: 11. The CDR3: CASRYNQQGSTEAFF. DNA of the CDR3: TGTGCCAGCAGATACAATCAACAGGGGAGCACTGAAGCTTTCTTT.

V gene TRBV28 combines with J gene TRBJ2-2; 7 nucleotides line up with TRBD2. Trimming took 2 bases from V and 6 from J; bases not matched to a gene: 12. The length of the CDR3 is 17 residues. Per the germline V gene, CDR1 is MDHEN and CDR2 is SYDVKM. The CDR3 sequence: CASSLIRAGAVAGELFF. The CDR3 region has the DNA TGTGCCAGCAGTTTAATTCGCGCGGGAGCGGTTGCCGGGGAGCTGTTTTTT.

This clone was seen once. The chain couples TRBV19 to TRBJ1-1; tentatively, D is TRBD1 (5 bases). The CDR3 length is 12 residues. The V and J ends lost 3 bases and 10 bases respectively, with 12 bases between them. The germline V gene encodes CDR1 LNHDA and CDR2 SQIVND (reference sequence). In DNA form, the CDR3 reads TGTGCCAGTAGTATTTCCCTCACAGGAGCTTTCTTT. Its translation is CASSISLTGAFF. Using reference TRBV19 and TRBJ1-1 for the parts outside the CDR3, the full variable domain is DGGITQSPKYLFRKEGQNVTLSCEQNLNHDAMYWYRQDPGQGLRLIYYSQIVNDFQKGDIAEGYSVSREKKESFPLTVTSAQKNPTAFYLCASSISLTGAFFGQGTRLTVV.

This rearrangement joins TRBV14 to TRBJ2-3; TRBD1 aligns across 10 bases. Unmatched junction bases numbered 6, after V lost 4 bases and J lost 2 bases. The CDR3 has 16 amino acids. The germline CDR1 and CDR2 sequences are SGHDN and FVKESK. The CDR3 DNA reads as TGTGCCAGCAGCCGCATGGGACAGGGGAACACAGATACGCAGTATTTT. Its translation: CASSRMGQGNTDTQYF.

A single count supports this clone. The V gene is TRBV5-1, the J gene TRBJ1-1, with a possible D match to TRBD1 (5 bases). The CDR3 contains 15 residues. V gave up 0 bases and J gave up 2 bases, with 11 bases separating them. The germline CDR1 and CDR2 sequences are SGHRS and YFSETQ. CDR3 nucleotide sequence: TGCGCCAGCAGCTTGGAGGGGCGAGGAAACACTGAAGCTTTCTTT. Protein: CASSLEGRGNTEAFF.

The CDR3 sequence: CASRDRADDEQFF. The CDR3 DNA reads as TGTGCCAGCAGGGACAGGGCCGATGATGAGCAGTTCTTC. The J gene is TRBJ2-1, the V gene TRBV6-5; 8 positions agree with TRBD1. The CDR3 runs 13 residues. V lost 6 bases, J lost 8 bases, and 6 bases stayed unmatched. Germline loops: CDR1 MNHEY, CDR2 SVGAGI.

This sequence joins TRBV10-3 and TRBJ2-2; D call uncertain. This CDR3 contains 13 residues. Trimming took off 6 bases at V and 7 bases at J, with 12 bases between the two ends. Germline values: CDR1 ENHRY, CDR2 SYGVKD. The CDR3 loop is CAIREPDNGELFF. The CDR3 DNA reads as TGTGCCATCAGGGAACCTGACAACGGGGAGCTGTTTTTT.

This clone was observed a handful of times. The V gene is TRBV27, the J gene TRBJ2-1; D is perhaps TRBD2 (6 bases). Trimming pared 3 bases from V and 2 bases from J, leaving 17 bases between. Germline V lookup: CDR1 MNHEY, CDR2 SMNVEV (reference sequence). The CDR3 is 17 amino acids. The CDR3 DNA follows: TGTGCCAGCAGTTTGCGGGTGGAGGGTCGGGCCTACAATGAGCAGTTCTTC. Translated: CASSLRVEGRAYNEQFF.

The chain is built from TRBV5-1 and TRBJ2-3; D not certain. The germline V gene has CDR1 SGHRS and CDR2 YFSETQ. The CDR3 consists of 14 residues. V lost 0 bases and J 0 bases, leaving 5 bases between the germline ends. CDR3 nucleotides: TGCGCCAGCAGCTTGGCCGTTAGCACAGATACGCAGTATTTT. Translating gives CASSLAVSTDTQYF.

As regards this clone: The junction departs from the called germline gene at one end, perhaps through a read error. V usage is TRBV7-7 and J usage is TRBJ2-2, with TRBD2 as a possible D gene (5 bases). The CDR3 has 14 residues. CDR1 is SSHAT and CDR2 is FNYEAQ in the germline V gene (reference sequence). The CDR3 is CASSLSAFTGELFF. The CDR3 DNA reads as TGTGCTAGCAGCCTTAGCGCCTTTACCGGGGAGCTGTTTTTT.

This chain links TRBV9 with TRBJ2-2, with D perhaps matching TRBD2 (7 bases). Trimming removed 4 bases at V and 1 base at J, with 14 bases between. Per germline, CDR1 SGDLS and CDR2 YYNGEE. The CDR3 runs to 16 residues. The chain's CDR3 is CASSPRGAENTGELFF. DNA of the CDR3: TGTGCCAGCAGCCCCCGGGGGGCAGAGAACACCGGGGAGCTGTTTTTT.

This clone was seen a few times. The J gene is TRBJ2-5, the V gene TRBV18; D call uncertain. V was pared by 4 bases and J by 3 bases, with 9 bases between. Germline V gene data show CDR1 as KGHSH and CDR2 as LQKENI. The CDR3 consists of 13 residues. The CDR3 region has the DNA TGTGCCAGCTCACTTGACCAGGAAGAGACCCAGTACTTC. Protein product: CASSLDQEETQYF.

This clone was counted a few times. This chain joins TRBV7-2 and TRBJ1-5; possible D gene TRBD1, 5 bases. This CDR3 contains 15 residues. V was cut by 1 base and J by 0 bases, with 7 bases left in between. Germline CDR1 SGHTA, CDR2 FQGNSA. The CDR3, as DNA: TGTGCCAGCAGCTTAGTGGGGGGTAGCAATCAGCCCCAGCATTTT. Translating it yields CASSLVGGSNQPQHF. Full variable domain (missing parts from reference TRBV7-2 and TRBJ1-5): GAGVSQSPSNKVTEKGKDVELRCDPISGHTALYWYRQSLGQGLEFLIYFQGNSAPDKSGLPSDRFSAERTGGSVSTLTIQRTQQEDSAVYLCASSLVGGSNQPQHFGDGTRLSIL.

In this sample, this clone turned up a few times. The CDR3 here is CASSYSTGRETQYF. The DNA of the CDR3 is TGTGCCAGCAGTTACTCGACAGGGCGGGAGACCCAGTACTTC. The chain joins TRBV6-6 to TRBJ2-5, with TRBD1 matching 7 bases. Germline trimming cut 0 bases from V and 5 bases from J; bases unmatched to any gene: 3. The CDR3 runs to 14 residues. Germline values: CDR1 MNHNY, CDR2 SVGAGI (reference sequence).